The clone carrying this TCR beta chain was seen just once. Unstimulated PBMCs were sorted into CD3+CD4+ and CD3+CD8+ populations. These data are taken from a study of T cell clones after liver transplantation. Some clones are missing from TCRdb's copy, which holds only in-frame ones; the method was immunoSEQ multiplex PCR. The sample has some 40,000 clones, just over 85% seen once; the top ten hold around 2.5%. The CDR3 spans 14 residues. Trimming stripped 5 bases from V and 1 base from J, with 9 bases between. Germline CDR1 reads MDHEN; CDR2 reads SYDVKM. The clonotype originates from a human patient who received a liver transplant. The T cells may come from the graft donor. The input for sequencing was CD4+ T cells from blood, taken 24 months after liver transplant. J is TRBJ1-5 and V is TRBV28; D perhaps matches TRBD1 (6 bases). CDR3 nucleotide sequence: TGTGCCAGCAGTAGACAGGCCAGCAATCAGCCCCAGCATTTT. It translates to CASSRQASNQPQHF. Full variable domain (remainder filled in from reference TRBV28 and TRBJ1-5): DVKVTQSSRYLVKRTGEKVFLECVQDMDHENMFWYRQDPGLGLRLIYFSYDVKMKEKGDIPEGYSVSREKKERFSLILESASTNQTSMYLCASSRQASNQPQHFGDGTRLSIL.